This T cell receptor beta chain was retrieved from a study of shared clonotypes between healthy human individuals. Study-wide background: For every donor, three CD4 naive, three CD4 memory, two CD8 naive and one CD8 memory plates were used.

Sorted-subset replicate PCRs used about 200 ng DNA, tens of thousands of T cell genomes. The data were produced by immunoSEQ multiplex PCR, yet TCRdb's version contains in-frame clones alone and is incomplete. The data show about a million clones, roughly 80% seen once. As concerns this clone: The antigen remains undetermined.

CD4+ cell separation produced CD45RA+ naive and CD45RA-negative memory subsets. Germline CDR1 and CDR2: SEHNR and FQNEAQ (reference sequence). Trimming took 5 bases from V and 2 from J, leaving 12 bases between them. The CDR3 is made up of 14 amino acids. Whole-study results and caveats: Clonotype sharing among donors was thought likely to change with sequencing depth.

Sequenced: memory CD4+ T cells from PBMCs. Documented subset: CD45RA-negative fraction. The chain links TRBV7-9 to TRBJ2-5; no reliable D call. This sequence originates from a man aged 18 to 29 in good health. Some clones in this sample may be carry-over from other donors' samples. The CDR3 spells CASSPPRAQETQYF. The DNA of the CDR3 is TGTGCCAGCAGCCCACCCCGGGCTCAAGAGACCCAGTACTTC.